This T cell receptor (beta chain) was sequenced for a study of blood T cell repertoires in COVID-19. About the study: Acute and convalescent COVID-19 specimens originated in the United States, Italy and Spain.

The germline CDR1 and CDR2 sequences are MRHNA and SNTAGT. The length of the CDR3 is 14 residues. The V gene end was trimmed by 5 bases and the J gene end by 5 bases; junction bases not matched to a gene: 5. The protocol was immunoSEQ multiplex PCR, while the TCRdb copy is restricted to in-frame clones and leaves out a portion. The table records around 150,000 clones, roughly 90% of them present only once. This chain uses TRBV6-4 with TRBJ2-1, with 8 nucleotides matching TRBD1. This receptor was obtained from a woman aged 55-70 years with active or convalescent COVID-19. The specimen was peripheral blood. The CDR3 DNA sequence: TGTGCCAGCAGTCCCGGGACAGGTAACAATGAGCAGTTCTTC. Its translation: CASSPGTGNNEQFF.